This T cell receptor beta chain was identified during a study of vaccination and CD4 T cells after COVID-19 (dated 2022 in TCRdb). For the wider study: Convalescent patients had a positive SARS-CoV-2 result on nasal swab PCR, and of these patients, several had mild disease and one had severe disease. The spike-specific CD4+ TCR repertoire was compared before and after mRNA vaccination in approximately 9 COVID-19 convalescent patients and a handful of infection-naive healthy vaccine recipients. The convalescent cohort comprised six males and four females, including two Hispanic individuals, seven Caucasians, two Asians and one multiracial person. Post-COVID blood samples from convalescent patients were collected a median of around 100 days after diagnosis, with a range of 35 to 161 days. Two doses of either the Pfizer-BioNTech BNT162b2 vaccine (n=8) or the Moderna mRNA-1273 vaccine (n=2) were administered to participants. In control cultures, a CEFX viral epitope pool was used as positive control, an HIV-1 Nef peptide pool was used as negative control, or no peptide was added. Post-vaccine blood samples were collected a median of around 2.5 months after the second vaccine dose, ranging from about 13 to 241 days. Overlapping spike peptide pools from SARS-CoV-2 and from the common cold coronaviruses HCoV-NL63, HCoV-OC43 and HCoV-229E were used as culture stimuli.

The intended sense of this specimen's treatment or condition label: roughly nine-day PBMC culture with coronavirus spike peptide pools or control peptides (ViraFEST assay). The ViraFEST assay was used in the study, in which antigen-specific T cells were expanded with peptide pools and expanded clonotypes were subsequently identified by TCR sequencing. The convalescent patients' positive SARS-CoV-2 PCR tests were from March to December 2020, which was before the Alpha, Beta and Delta variants emerged in the United States. Each well held 2 million to 2.5 million PBMCs cultured with around 9 ug/ml peptide pools in IMDM containing around 4.5% human AB serum and roughly 9 IU/ml IL-2. Half of the culture medium was replaced with fresh IL-2-containing medium on days 3 and 7. After 10 days of culture, CD4+ T cells were isolated by negative selection with the EasySep CD4+ T cell isolation kit. Ficoll-Paque Plus gradient centrifugation was used to isolate PBMCs from whole blood, and the isolated PBMCs were then either used fresh or cryopreserved at -140C. In general, triplicate wells were set up for every culture condition.

In regard to this clonotype: Its target antigen remains unknown. No base quality information exists; no much larger clone differs at one position.

Findings and caveats that apply to the study as a whole: An increase in the median number of SARS-CoV-2-reactive clonotypes from approximately 20 after infection to some 40 after vaccination was observed, but the change was not found to be significant. In convalescent patients, nearly all vaccine-specific clones (304 of 307) were found to be mono-reactive for SARS-CoV-2 spike rather than cross-reactive with common cold coronaviruses. Relatively few convalescent patients were included in the study, and early timepoints after natural infection were not analyzed. In convalescent patients, a median around 86% of post-vaccine SARS-CoV-2-reactive clones were detected only after vaccination, and vaccine-specific priming was suggested by this finding.

According to the germline V gene, CDR1 reads MNHNS and CDR2 reads SASEGT. The CDR3, from cysteine to phenylalanine, totals 14 residues. The DNA shown is the 42-base CDR3, in frame from base 1. Trimming removed 6 bases from V and 4 bases from J; the gene matches leave 7 bases unexplained. The library was generated by PCR. DNA from cultured CD4+ T cells underwent TCR sequencing with the Oncomine TCR Beta short-read assay at the Johns Hopkins FTIC core. The QIAamp micro DNA kit was used to extract genomic DNA from the cultured CD4+ T cells. The Oncomine TCR Beta libraries from cultured CD4+ T cells were pooled using unique dual indexes and then sequenced on an Illumina iSeq 100. The paper's processing steps were these. Non-productive sequences were removed, and CDR3s not starting with C, not ending with F or W, or shorter than 7 amino acids were discarded. Antigen-specific clonotypes were identified using the MANAFEST web application through comparison of peptide-stimulated wells with reference and other culture wells. For a clone to be called positive, the clone needed an FDR below 0.05, an odds ratio above 5, and a productive frequency above 0.1% in at least two of three replicate wells. A clonotype was classed as cross-reactive if the clonotype showed significant expansion both in SARS-CoV-2 spike wells and in at least one common cold coronavirus spike condition. Levenshtein distances (stringdist) and unrooted phylogenetic trees (ape) in R version 3.6.1 were used to assess CDR3 homology. TCRdb reprocessing: public reads trimmed at Q25 with fastp, clones called with MiXCR, in-frame beta chains kept. Each CDR3 protein gets just one entry, which takes the most common genes and DNA from the rows behind it. What appears here as the V and J calls and clone size reflects TCRdb's work, not the paper's. Counted in this sample were around 26,000 distinct CDR3 sequences; approximately 56% of them appeared once. The ten largest clonotypes hold over 7.5% of the sample.

This sequence originates from a human donor who had recovered from COVID-19. The specimen was CD4+ T cells from blood, cultured in vitro. The chain employs TRBV6-1 and TRBJ2-7; 9 bases in the junction line up with TRBD1. In nucleotides, the sequence is TGTGCCAGCAGCCGTACGGACAGGGGATACGAGCAGTACTTC. Its amino acids are CASSRTDRGYEQYF.